The sequence of this T cell receptor beta chain was determined in a study of cytomegalovirus exposure and HLA in healthy donors. Study-level findings and limits: Later, an analysis showed that TCR beta chains associated with HLA were more clonally expanded than others that were equally common.

The study ran its PCR with 60 Vbeta and 13 Jbeta primers. Libraries were prepared by immunoSEQ multiplex PCR; TCRdb keeps only in-frame clonotypes and omits some of them. The data show some 140,000 clones, approximately 71% seen once. CDR1 and CDR2 (germline): LNHNV, YYDKDF (reference sequence). The CDR3 spans 14 residues. The ends were cut back, 2 bases at V and 8 bases at J, with 12 bases in the middle. Turning to this clone: Its specificity is unknown.

V usage is TRBV15 and J usage is TRBJ1-4; D not resolved. Sequenced input: PBMCs. The source of this sequence is a woman aged 60-75 years in good health and CMV-seronegative. CDR3 coding DNA: TGTGCCACCAGCAGATCCTTGGCAGGAGAAAAACTGTTTTTT. This codes for CATSRSLAGEKLFF.